The clone carrying this T cell receptor beta chain was recorded at least ten times. The antigen is unknown. These data come from a study of early T cells in non-severe SARS-CoV-2 infection. For the study at large: The study sequenced bulk RNA from unsorted whole blood, with chains unpaired.

CDR1 is MNHEY, CDR2 SVGAGI, per germline. The CDR3 covers 16 residues. After removal of 8 bases from V and 6 bases from J, the junction contained 13 bases not matched to a gene. General study results and limits: In VDJdb matching, anti-spike CD8 responses were favored while private and CD4 specificities went missing.

TCRdb redid the calling of the 5' RACE reads with MiXCR, one entry per CDR3 protein. The data hold around 33,000 distinct CDR3 sequences, with 5.5% to 8% observed a single time. This chain uses TRBV6-5 with TRBJ2-2; 9 nucleotides line up with TRBD2. The receptor comes from an adult who was a healthcare worker with PCR-confirmed SARS-CoV-2 infection or an uninfected control (not recorded which). Sequencing was performed on whole blood. CDR3 region: CASARAIAGAAGELFF. CDR3 coding DNA: TGTGCCAGCGCAAGGGCCATAGCGGGAGCAGCCGGGGAGCTGTTTTTT.